Listed below are T cell receptor beta chains from one sample, sequenced in a study of T cell changes during pregnancy in multiple sclerosis. The protocol was immunoSEQ multiplex PCR, while the TCRdb copy is restricted to in-frame clones and leaves out a portion. The repertoire holds 30,000 to 40,000 clones, with roughly 90% as singletons. The sample consisted of CD8+ T cells from peripheral blood mononuclear cells, taken in the second trimester of pregnancy. The receptors derive from a female donor with multiple sclerosis, enrolled in a pregnancy study. Both conserved end residues are part of each CDR3. The order of the fields is clone size, J gene, V gene, CDR3 protein. Not all rows give a size; the values are once, few, many and, for expanded clones, a class.

NA	TRBJ2-4	TRBV15	CATSRVAGGPDIQYF
NA	TRBJ2-1	TRBV4-3	CASSQERDSLNEQFF
NA	TRBJ2-5	TRBV4-1	CASSQEARGETQYF
NA	TRBJ2-6	TRBV15	CATSKSDRAGANVLTF
medium-sized	TRBJ1-2	TRBV11-1	CASSLLGGYGYTF
NA	TRBJ1-1	TRBV30	CAWSKYTEAFF
NA	TRBJ2-7	TRBV4-3	CASSQDRTQHEQYF
NA	TRBJ2-3	TRBV5-5	CASSYRDRHTDTQYF
medium-sized	TRBJ2-2	TRBV6-4	CASSESGSGGELFF
NA	TRBJ2-7	TRBV27	CASSLQGPYEQYF
NA	TRBJ1-1	TRBV5-1	CASSFSAAVPREPGIAEAFF
NA	TRBJ1-1	TRBV7-9	CASSFESSNTEAFF
NA	TRBJ1-4	TRBV19	CASSRTENEKLFF
NA	TRBJ2-1	TRBV27	CASSWTSGRNNEQFF
once	TRBJ2-7	TRBV7-3	CASSSSGTGVGEQYF
few	TRBJ2-7	TRBV5-1	CASSLGTGGGEQYF
NA	TRBJ1-1	TRBV6-5	CASSSDLGTEAFF
NA	TRBJ2-3	TRBV4-3	CASSRSGLAGDLDTQYF
NA	TRBJ1-2	TRBV4-2	CASSQAHAGTNYGYTF
NA	TRBJ1-4	TRBV19	CASSKNRGREEKLFF
NA	TRBJ2-7	TRBV23-1	CASSLRCGQREDYEQYF
NA	TRBJ2-2	TRBV4-2	CASSQDDGLASGELFF
few	TRBJ2-7	TRBV29-1	CSVLTRISYEQYF
NA	TRBJ2-1	TRBV7-9	CASSLALFLPISYNEQFF
NA	TRBJ2-7	TRBV11-2	CASSLGTGIYEQYF
NA	TRBJ2-1	TRBV29-1	CSVVGLAAQFF
NA	TRBJ2-3	TRBV27	CASTELAGADTQYF
many	TRBJ1-4	TRBV6-1	CASSPGTGGSEKLFF
once	TRBJ2-7	TRBV19	CASKRAENYEQYF
NA	TRBJ2-7	TRBV6-6	CASSYSVTGATYEQYF
NA	TRBJ2-2	TRBV5-1	CASSAGAGELFF
NA	TRBJ2-2	TRBV2	CASSEGKSGRNTGELFF
once	TRBJ1-1	TRBV5-6	CASSLADRGDEAFF
NA	TRBJ2-1	TRBV7-8	CASSPGLAAYNEQFF
NA	TRBJ1-2	TRBV30	CAWKEVYGYTF
NA	TRBJ2-3	TRBV29-1	CSVKLVRLHTQYF
NA	TRBJ2-1	TRBV7-9	CASSPGTSGRAPYNEQFF
once	TRBJ2-7	TRBV4-2	CASSQTYGQGSYEQYF
once	TRBJ2-3	TRBV14	CASSLLAGGRDTQYF
NA	TRBJ1-5	TRBV7-9	CASSLASGRDQPQHF
NA	TRBJ1-1	TRBV7-2	CASSRTRVETEAFF
once	TRBJ2-1	TRBV7-8	CASSLGDSGPYNEQFF
once	TRBJ2-3	TRBV7-2	CASSLLAGGTDTQYF
once	TRBJ2-2	TRBV6-5	CASSYQGPGELFF
NA	TRBJ2-7	TRBV4-2	CASSQEGGFSGIYEQYF
once	TRBJ2-1	TRBV6-1	CASRDRANEQFF
NA	TRBJ1-1	TRBV9	CASTGSDPGEAFF
NA	TRBJ1-4	TRBV7-9	CASSSSIGREKLFF
NA	TRBJ1-4	TRBV5-4	CASSLGPQGVEKLFF
NA	TRBJ2-7	TRBV4-2	CASSPPGLATYEQYF
NA	TRBJ1-2	TRBV5-1	CASGPRGSGYTF
NA	TRBJ1-4	TRBV5-1	CASSPTGVNEKLFF
NA	TRBJ1-4	TRBV18	CASSPGKAHTAQGLLFF
NA	TRBJ2-1	TRBV28	CASSLLVPAGGGNEQFF